Judged by abundance, the clone carrying this T cell receptor beta chain is hyperexpanded. The antigen is not known. Study-level results: Tumor memory CD4+ T cell TCR gene usage was found to cluster with blood and lymph node memory CD4+ cells and with lymph node naive CD4+ cells. Tumor-infiltrating Treg TCR alpha and beta sequences overlapped most with tumor naive CD4+ T cells, then blood naive. Naive CD4+ cells shared around an eighth of tumor Treg sequences.

This CDR3 contains 17 residues. V was clipped by 6 bases and J by 8 bases; unmatched bases: 19. TRBV12-4/TRBJ1-2 clonotypes were amplified with adaptor-ligated barcode primers. In TCRdb, the multiplex PCR reads were re-called with MiXCR into one record per CDR3 protein. The sample lists a few hundred distinct CDR3 sequences, around 20% occurring once. The sorted Tregs were CD4+CD25+CD127-/low cells. V is TRBV12-3 or TRBV12-4 and J is TRBJ1-2; 9 bases match TRBD1. The receptor was derived from a female donor with breast cancer. Sample: tumor-infiltrating Tregs sorted from the breast tumor. CDR3 nucleotide sequence: TGTGCCAGCAGAGTCGGACAGGGGCCAAGGGTGAGTGGAGGCTACACCTTC. Protein product: CASRVGQGPRVSGGYTF.